This TCR beta chain was recorded in a study of blood T cell repertoires in COVID-19 (dated by TCRdb to 2019 to 2021). Background for the entire study: Collaborator samples came from the United States, Italy and Spain and covered acute and convalescent phases of COVID-19. The prospective study material was composed of cDNA or gDNA derived from T cells, B-cell-depleted T cells, or PBMCs. The dataset comprised deeply sampled blood TCRbeta repertoires from subjects exposed to, actively infected with, or recovered from COVID-19. A freely available public database, intended as a resource for researchers studying the immune response to SARS-CoV-2, is where the repertoires were released. Samples were obtained from the ongoing ImmuneRACE study (first 160 participants) and from some 1,300 subjects provided by 6 global collaborators. A de-identified subject ID, COVID-19 status, age in years and sex were almost always included in the sample metadata. Where HLA class I and class II types were available, the types were taken from metadata supplied by the sample provider, not from assay-based typing.

What the study reported, not specific to this receptor: Clinical and demographic metadata were provided uncurated, with the amount varying by source and participant.

TCRbeta CDR3 regions were amplified from genomic DNA by means of the immunoSEQ Assay, a bias-controlled multiplex PCR. The authors' analysis ran thus. The number of nucleated cells in each sample was estimated by amplification of reference gene primers within the assay. To quantify the absolute abundance of each unique TCRbeta CDR3 rearrangement, sequence reads were collapsed and filtered. For each sample, productive Simpson clonality was calculated by taking the square root of Simpson's diversity index across productive rearrangements. The table comes from immuneACCESS by way of TCRdb, which keeps in-frame sequences with V and J called. Part of the clones is missing from these tables; in studies checked, under half for an unresolved V gene and the rest for unknown reasons. Clone size and V and J calls were adopted from that table, with D and trimming inferred from the DNA. The sample table records over 250,000 clones; roughly 90% of these occur just once. The ten largest make up approximately 1.2% of the sample.

Reading the germline V gene (reference sequence) gives CDR1 DFQATT and CDR2 SNEGSKA. Here V drops 5 bases and J drops 4 bases, and the junction holds 1 base not matched to any gene. The CDR3, cysteine through phenylalanine, is 11 amino acids long. Only CDR3 DNA remains: 33 bases, in frame from the first base. Participants in the prospective study were aged roughly 18 to 100 years, lived in some 24 United States geographic areas, and enrolled through a virtual design. To assign participants to cohorts, the prospective study relied on clinical history that participants themselves reported in a screening survey and a study questionnaire. ImmuneRACE Cohort 3 recovered participants were defined by two consecutive negative NP/OP PCR tests, healthcare professional clearance, or symptom resolution. In the prospective study, mobile phlebotomists collected whole blood, serum and a nasopharyngeal or oropharyngeal swab from each participant. Over a roughly 2-month period, participants in the prospective study had the option of providing additional blood draws and questionnaires. Prospective study blood samples were shipped either frozen or at room temperature before DNA extraction.

On this clone itself: This receptor's antigen is unknown. Base-call qualities are not available, and no considerably larger clone is one nucleotide away.

The receptor chain draws on TRBV20-1 and TRBJ1-2, with 7 bases matching TRBD1. Input material: PBMCs or T cells enriched from blood (not recorded which). The clonotype comes from a woman younger than 45 who had recovered from COVID-19. In nucleotide form, the sequence is TGCAGTGCTGGGACAGTCTATGGCTACACCTTC. Its protein reads: CSAGTVYGYTF.